The entry below gives a single TCR beta chain sequence along with its context. The V and J ends lost 2 bases and 7 bases respectively, with 17 bases between them. The germline V gene encodes CDR1 MNHEY and CDR2 SVGAGI. The CDR3 spans 15 residues. Data came from immunoSEQ multiplex PCR; TCRdb stores just in-frame clones and leaves some out. The sample shows fewer than 110,000 clones, around 88% of them seen only once. This record comes from a study of identifying expanded T cells in peripheral blood. This sequence joins TRBV6-5 and TRBJ1-1; weak D call: TRBD1 (6 bases). The sample taken for sequencing was blood. This TCR came from a person aged 18 to 70 in good health. The CDR3 region is CASSYRGGPVSEAFF. The CDR3 nucleotides are TGTGCCAGCAGTTACCGAGGGGGGCCCGTAAGTGAAGCTTTCTTT.